Presented here are 22 T cell receptor beta chains from one specimen sequenced in a study of blood T cell repertoires in COVID-19. Sequencing used immunoSEQ multiplex PCR; TCRdb keeps in-frame clones, though not all of them. The sample includes some 120,000 clones, 80% to 90% of them seen just once. The sample consisted of peripheral blood. The receptor source for this set is a man older than 75 with active or convalescent COVID-19.

This chain uses TRBV4-3 with TRBJ1-2; no clear D gene. This CDR3 comprises 13 residues. CDR1 and CDR2 (germline): LGHNA, YSLEER. V was clipped by 0 bases and J by 4 bases, with 6 bases between them. The CDR3 nucleotides are TGCGCCAGCAGCCAAGAGAGAGCCTATGGCTACACCTTC. It encodes CASSQERAYGYTF.

The J gene is TRBJ1-6, the V gene TRBV2; weak D call: TRBD1 (5 bases). CDR1 is SNHLY, CDR2 FYNNEI, per germline. V lost 6 bases to trimming and J lost 6 bases, with 12 bases between them. The length of the CDR3 is 14 residues. The CDR3 sequence: CASRWGPVNSPLHF. CDR3 nucleotide sequence: TGTGCCAGCAGGTGGGGCCCAGTTAATTCACCCCTCCACTTT. The whole variable domain, filled in from reference TRBV2 and TRBJ1-6, reads EPEVTQTPSHQVTQMGQEVILRCVPISNHLYFYWYRQILGQKVEFLVSFYNNEISEKSEIFDDQFSVERPDGSNFTLKIRSTKLEDSAMYFCASRWGPVNSPLHFGNGTRLTVT.

The chain has TRBV19 and TRBJ1-2; 7 nucleotides line up with TRBD1. The CDR3 spans 12 residues. In germline, CDR1 is LNHDA, CDR2 SQIVND (reference sequence). Trimming took 9 bases from V and 2 from J; bases not matched to a gene: 3. This chain's CDR3 is CASDRANYGYTF. The CDR3 bases are TGTGCCAGCGACAGGGCGAACTATGGCTACACCTTC.

This clone has more than one count but fewer than ten. The genes are TRBV7-8 and TRBJ1-2; D is undetermined. V lost 4 bases and J lost 0, with 3 bases in between. Germline CDR1 is SGHVS and CDR2 is FQNEAQ. CDR3 length: 12 residues. The CDR3 here is CASSSTNYGYTF. The CDR3 DNA reads as TGTGCCAGCAGCTCTACTAACTATGGCTACACCTTC.

This chain links TRBV7-2 with TRBJ2-3; 11 bases line up with TRBD2. Trimming cost V 2 bases and J 3 bases; bases outside gene matches: 7. The germline V gene encodes CDR1 SGHTA and CDR2 FQGNSA. This CDR3 comprises 17 residues. The CDR3 DNA follows: TGTGCCAGCAGCTTAACCCTTAGCGGGGGGGGAACAGATACGCAGTATTTT. Translated: CASSLTLSGGGTDTQYF.

In this sample, this clone turned up once. V gene TRBV2 combines with J gene TRBJ2-3; 7 positions agree with TRBD1. The CDR3 sequence is 14 residues long. CDR1 and CDR2 (germline): SNHLY, FYNNEI. V lost 5 bases to trimming and J lost 4 bases; unmatched junction nucleotides: 6. The DNA of the CDR3 is TGTGCCAGCAGTACGGACAGGTGGGCAGATACGCAGTATTTT. Encoded protein: CASSTDRWADTQYF.

The rearrangement links TRBV4-3 to TRBJ1-4; D might be TRBD1 (5 bases). Germline CDR1 LGHNA, CDR2 YSLEER. The CDR3 runs 17 residues. Trimming shortened V by 0 bases and J by 4 bases, and 15 bases separated the two germline ends. Written as DNA, the CDR3 is TGCGCCAGCAGCCAAGAATCCGAAGGGGCCTTTAATGAAAAACTGTTTTTT. Translating gives CASSQESEGAFNEKLFF.

Only one count was recorded for this clone. The chain is built from TRBV6-4 and TRBJ1-2; 9 nucleotides match TRBD1. Germline CDR1 and CDR2: MRHNA and SNTAGT. The CDR3 consists of 15 residues. V lost 2 bases, J lost 8 bases, and 9 bases stayed unmatched. The CDR3 sequence: CASSDTGTGWKGYTF. As DNA, the CDR3 is TGTGCCAGCAGTGACACCGGGACAGGGTGGAAAGGCTACACCTTC.

In this sample, this clone turned up many times. This chain uses TRBV27 with TRBJ1-1; weak D call: TRBD1 (6 bases). The germline CDR1 and CDR2 sequences are MNHEY and SMNVEV (reference sequence). This CDR3 region has 15 residues. Trimming removed 5 bases at V and 6 bases at J, with 19 bases between. The CDR3 here is CASSLSVGPGAEAFF. CDR3 DNA sequence: TGTGCCAGCAGTCTGAGTGTTGGTCCAGGGGCTGAAGCTTTCTTT.

The genes are TRBV7-2 and TRBJ1-3, with D hard to call. The ends were cut back, 5 bases at V and 3 bases at J, with 8 bases in the middle. The germline CDR1 and CDR2 sequences are SGHTA and FQGNSA. The CDR3 covers 13 residues. CDR3 in amino acids: CASSDWSGNTIYF. In DNA form, the CDR3 reads TGTGCCAGCAGCGACTGGAGTGGAAACACCATATATTTT.

The chain is built from TRBV18 and TRBJ1-3; maybe TRBD1 (6 bases). V was shortened by 3 bases and J by 0 bases, with 15 bases between the two germline ends. This CDR3 has 17 amino acids. Germline CDR1 KGHSH, CDR2 LQKENI. CDR3 in DNA: TGTGCCAGCTCACCTCCAAACCGGGACACCTCTGGAAACACCATATATTTT. Its translation: CASSPPNRDTSGNTIYF.

This chain uses TRBV9 with TRBJ2-3, with TRBD2 matching 7 bases. Germline CDR1 and CDR2: SGDLS and YYNGEE. V trimming: 0 bases; J trimming: 4 bases; junction bases outside the gene matches: 2. This CDR3 contains 14 residues. The CDR3: CASSVGRGSDTQYF. The CDR3 nucleotides are TGTGCCAGCAGCGTAGGGCGGGGGTCAGATACGCAGTATTTT.

The CDR3: CASRPDRAVGYGYTF. CDR3 bases: TGTGCCAGTAGGCCCGACAGGGCGGTTGGCTATGGCTACACCTTC. The chain has TRBV19 and TRBJ1-2; 7 nucleotides align to TRBD1. Germline CDR1 and CDR2: LNHDA and SQIVND (reference sequence). The CDR3 length is 15 residues. The trim removed 6 bases at V and 4 bases at J, leaving 11 bases unmatched.

The count of this clone is one. This chain uses TRBV12-3 or TRBV12-4 with TRBJ2-5; tentatively, D is TRBD1 (5 bases). This CDR3 contains 13 residues. V was trimmed by 3 bases and J by 5 bases, leaving 10 bases between them. The CDR3 loop reads CASSLQGWETQYF. CDR3 DNA sequence: TGTGCCAGCAGTTTGCAGGGTTGGGAGACCCAGTACTTC.

The genes are TRBV5-4 and TRBJ2-2; 10 bases agree with TRBD2. This CDR3 is built from 15 residues. After removal of 6 bases from V and 4 bases from J, the junction contained 6 bases not matched to a gene. In germline, CDR1 is SGHNT, CDR2 YYREEE (reference sequence). The CDR3 coding sequence is TGTGCCAGCACCCAAAGCGGGGGGGTCACCGGGGAGCTGTTTTTT. Translation: CASTQSGGVTGELFF.

The chain employs TRBV7-8 and TRBJ2-7; D might be TRBD2 (6 bases). V gave up 1 base and J gave up 2 bases, with 12 bases separating them. Per germline, CDR1 SGHVS and CDR2 FQNEAQ. This CDR3 contains 15 residues. The CDR3: CASSLDIAGTYEQYF. The CDR3 DNA reads as TGTGCCAGCAGCTTAGACATTGCGGGAACCTACGAGCAGTACTTC.

In this sample, this clone turned up a few times. The V gene is TRBV19, the J gene TRBJ2-2, with 11 bases aligning to TRBD2. Germline lookup yields CDR1 LNHDA and CDR2 SQIVND (reference sequence). CDR3 length equals 12 residues. CDR3 in DNA: TGTGGTAGCGGGGGGGCGGCCGGGGAGCTGTTTTTT. Translated, it gives CGSGGAAGELFF.

V gene TRBV13 combines with J gene TRBJ2-2; D is uncertain. Germline CDR1 reads PRHDT; CDR2 reads FYEKMQ (reference sequence). The CDR3 consists of 16 residues. Trimming removed 3 bases at V and 1 base at J, with 12 bases between. The CDR3 DNA reads TGTGCCAGCAGCTTCTTACTCGTGCTGAACACCGGGGAGCTGTTTTTT. Translating gives CASSFLLVLNTGELFF.

The chain links TRBV5-1 to TRBJ1-3, with D unclear. V was clipped by 0 bases and J by 0 bases, with 7 bases between them. The CDR3 covers 15 residues. Germline V gene lookup returns CDR1 SGHRS and CDR2 YFSETQ. This CDR3 reads CASSLAAASGNTIYF. The CDR3 DNA sequence: TGCGCCAGCAGCTTGGCTGCGGCCTCTGGAAACACCATATATTTT. Using reference TRBV5-1 and TRBJ1-3 for the parts outside the CDR3, the full variable domain is KAGVTQTPRYLIKTRGQQVTLSCSPISGHRSVSWYQQTPGQGLQFLFEYFSETQRNKGNFPGRFSGRQFSNSRSEMNVSTLELGDSALYLCASSLAAASGNTIYFGEGSWLTVV.

This clone has just one count. The chain joins TRBV5-6 to TRBJ2-3, with 7 bases identical to TRBD1. This CDR3 comprises 16 residues. Trimming at V came to 0 bases and at J to 2 bases, leaving 6 bases not matched to a gene. Looked up from germline, CDR1 is SGHDT and CDR2 is YYEEEE. Here the CDR3 reads CASSLEPKGATDTQYF. The CDR3, as DNA: TGTGCCAGCAGCTTGGAGCCCAAGGGGGCCACAGATACGCAGTATTTT. Full variable domain (rest looked up from reference TRBV5-6 and TRBJ2-3): DAGVTQSPTHLIKTRGQQVTLRCSPKSGHDTVSWYQQALGQGPQFIFQYYEEEERQRGNFPDRFSGHQFPNYSSELNVNALLLGDSALYLCASSLEPKGATDTQYFGPGTRLTVL.

The V call is TRBV28, the J call TRBJ1-5; D perhaps matches TRBD1 (6 bases). The CDR3 sequence is 15 residues long. CDR1 MDHEN and CDR2 SYDVKM come from the germline V gene. The V end was cut by 1 base, the J end by 2 bases, with 9 bases between. The CDR3 is CASSLLGGGNQPQHF. The DNA of the CDR3 is TGTGCCAGCAGTTTATTAGGGGGAGGCAATCAGCCCCAGCATTTT.

V and J are TRBV4-3 and TRBJ2-1; D may be TRBD1 (6 bases). Germline CDR1 reads LGHNA; CDR2 reads YSLEER. Trimming shortened V by 1 base and J by 9 bases, and 22 bases separated the two germline ends. The CDR3 runs 17 residues. CDR3 sequence reads: CASSQGSMGAMSFEQFF. In DNA form, the CDR3 reads TGCGCCAGCAGCCAAGGTTCAATGGGGGCGATGTCATTTGAGCAGTTCTTC.